This T cell receptor beta chain was found in a study of cytomegalovirus exposure and HLA in healthy donors. A remark on this clone: Its specificity is not known.

This CDR3 region has 15 residues. The germline V gene has CDR1 MNHEY and CDR2 SVGAGI. Trimming removed 4 bases from V and 7 bases from J, with 20 bases in between. General observations from the study: Most subjects had HLA-A and HLA-B alleles reportedly predicted accurately by TCR beta sequences. Cytomegalovirus association was assigned to 150 to 200 TCR beta chains. Excluded: some indistinguishable V segments such as TRBV6-2 and TRBV6-3. Roughly even sequencing depth across donors was the assumption behind the presence/absence analyses.

13 Jbeta primers and 60 Vbeta primers were used for the PCR. Measured with immunoSEQ multiplex PCR; TCRdb has only the in-frame clones, and not every one. The sample has approximately 120,000 clones; 60% to 80% are singletons. This chain joins TRBV6-5 and TRBJ2-7; maybe TRBD2 (6 bases). This TCR was recovered from a man aged 50-59 years in good health and CMV-seronegative. The sequencing sample was made of PBMCs. The CDR3 protein is CASSSSEAGPREQYF. The CDR3 DNA sequence: TGTGCCAGCAGTTCCTCCGAGGCGGGACCAAGGGAGCAGTACTTC.